Shown below are 10 T cell receptor beta chains from a single sample sequenced in a study of blood T cell repertoires in COVID-19. TCRdb's table, derived via immunoSEQ multiplex PCR, lists solely in-frame clones and lacks some. The repertoire holds over 150,000 clones, 80% to 90% seen once, with about 7.2% in the top ten. The source material was PBMCs or T cells enriched from blood (not recorded which). The receptors were gathered from a man aged 50-59 years who had recovered from COVID-19.

For the CDR3, the DNA is TGCGCCAGCAGCTCGAGGCCGGGACAGGTCCAGTACGAGCAGTACTTC. Its protein product is CASSSRPGQVQYEQYF. The V gene is TRBV5-1, the J gene TRBJ2-7; 8 nucleotides line up with TRBD1. Germline assignment: CDR1 SGHRS and CDR2 YFSETQ. V lost 3 bases, J lost 4 bases, and 12 bases stayed unmatched. The CDR3 length is 16 residues.

The chain recombines TRBV5-5 with TRBJ1-5; no clear D. V lost 8 bases, J lost 2 bases, and 14 bases lay in between. The CDR3 has 14 amino acids. Germline loops: CDR1 SGHKS, CDR2 YYEKEE (reference sequence). The CDR3 is CASTREVGNQPQHF. The CDR3 bases are TGTGCCAGTACTAGGGAGGTAGGCAATCAGCCCCAGCATTTT.

In this sample, this clone turned up once. The rearrangement uses TRBV4-1 and TRBJ1-4; D gene ambiguous. Germline V gives CDR1 MGHRA, CDR2 YSYEKL. Trimming shortened V by 4 bases and J by 5 bases, and 11 bases separated the two germline ends. This CDR3 contains 14 residues. CDR3 protein: CASSRSWANEKLFF. As DNA, the CDR3 is TGCGCCAGCAGCCGGTCATGGGCCAATGAAAAACTGTTTTTT.

The chain has TRBV7-2 and TRBJ2-3; TRBD2 matches at 12 bases. Germline lookup yields CDR1 SGHTA and CDR2 FQGNSA. This CDR3 has 17 residues. J was trimmed by 5 bases and V by 3 bases; bases with no gene match: 9. The CDR3: CASSLAGTSGPLDTQYF. The CDR3 DNA reads as TGTGCCAGCAGCTTGGCCGGGACTAGCGGGCCCTTAGATACGCAGTATTTT.

This clone turned up a few times. The V and J genes are TRBV27 and TRBJ2-7; 9 nucleotides line up with TRBD1. Trimming cost V 2 bases and J 2 bases; bases outside gene matches: 4. Germline lookup yields CDR1 MNHEY and CDR2 SMNVEV (reference sequence). The CDR3 is 15 amino acids. This CDR3 reads CASSLGQGTPYEQYF. The CDR3 DNA sequence: TGTGCCAGCAGTTTAGGACAGGGGACACCCTACGAGCAGTACTTC.

V usage is TRBV30 and J usage is TRBJ1-6, with D tentatively TRBD1 (5 bases). This CDR3 has 15 amino acids. Trimming pared 4 bases from V and 3 bases from J, leaving 13 bases between. In germline, CDR1 is GTSNPN, CDR2 SVGIG (reference sequence). CDR3 loop: CAWNPGNGYNSPLHF. CDR3 nucleotides: TGTGCCTGGAATCCAGGGAATGGCTATAATTCACCCCTCCACTTT.

The J gene is TRBJ2-1, the V gene TRBV19; maybe TRBD2 (5 bases). There are 13 residues in the CDR3. Trimming stripped 3 bases from V and 4 bases from J, with 7 bases between. The germline V gene encodes CDR1 LNHDA and CDR2 SQIVND (reference sequence). The CDR3 loop reads CASSIEGYNEQFF. CDR3 in DNA: TGTGCCAGTAGTATCGAGGGTTACAATGAGCAGTTCTTC.

In DNA form, the CDR3 reads TGTGCCAGCAGCCCTGGACAGTATGGCTACACCTTC. Its translation: CASSPGQYGYTF. The rearrangement joins TRBV11-3 to TRBJ1-2; tentative D call: TRBD1 (6 bases). V was pared by 5 bases and J by 5 bases, with 9 bases between. Looked up from germline, CDR1 is SGHNT and CDR2 is YENEEA. The CDR3 has 12 residues.

This clone showed up just a few times. V and J are TRBV11-3 and TRBJ1-2, with TRBD1 matching over 9 bases. The CDR3 is 13 amino acids. Germline assignment: CDR1 SGHNT and CDR2 YENEEA. V trimming: 3 bases; J trimming: 6 bases; junction bases outside the gene matches: 2. DNA for the CDR3: TGTGCCAGCAGCTTTGGACAGGGGAATGGCTACACCTTC. This gives the protein CASSFGQGNGYTF.

The chain couples TRBV19 to TRBJ1-2; D is unresolved. The length of the CDR3 is 14 residues. Trimming removed 3 bases at V and 6 bases at J, with 14 bases between. CDR1 LNHDA and CDR2 SQIVND come from the germline V gene (reference sequence). The CDR3 region is CASSMRRLIDGYTF. CDR3 coding DNA: TGTGCCAGTAGTATGAGGCGGTTGATCGATGGCTACACCTTC.